These 10 T cell receptor beta chains were all obtained from the same sample, sequenced in a study of cytomegalovirus exposure and HLA in healthy donors. Primers for the PCR totalled 60 Vbeta and 13 Jbeta. Sequencing was performed with immunoSEQ multiplex PCR; in TCRdb, only in-frame clones are kept and a portion is missing. The data show about 120,000 clones, more than 75% seen once. The sequenced material came from PBMCs. These receptors all come from a middle-aged woman in good health and CMV-seropositive.

This clone was seen once. Mismatch with germline at one junction end may stem from a read error. J is TRBJ1-1 and V is TRBV7-9, with unresolved D. From germline, CDR1 is SEHNR and CDR2 FQNEAQ (reference sequence). The CDR3 consists of 14 residues. The CDR3 bases are TGTTCCAGCAGCTCCCGGGTTTTTACCACTGAAGCTTTCTTT. This translates into CSSSSRVFTTEAFF.

The chain combines TRBV19 with TRBJ1-1; D possibly corresponds to TRBD1 (6 bases). Trimming stripped 7 bases from V and 5 bases from J, with 17 bases between. Germline V gives CDR1 LNHDA, CDR2 SQIVND (reference sequence). This CDR3 is 14 amino acids long. Written as DNA, the CDR3 is TGTGCCAGTACTTTACAGGGACTAGGAACTGAAGCTTTCTTT. Protein: CASTLQGLGTEAFF.

The chain uses TRBV6-5 and TRBJ2-1, with 8 bases identical to TRBD2. The CDR3 loop spans 14 amino acids. Germline CDR1 reads MNHEY; CDR2 reads SVGAGI. V gave up 6 bases and J gave up 5 bases; unmatched junction bases: 6. CDR3 region: CASSPSGYHNEQFF. As DNA, the CDR3 is TGTGCCAGCAGCCCTAGCGGGTACCACAATGAGCAGTTCTTC.

V and J are TRBV2 and TRBJ2-5, with 8 bases lining up with TRBD1. The V gene's germline CDR1 is SNHLY and CDR2 FYNNEI. Trimming at V came to 11 bases and at J to 4 bases, leaving 6 bases not matched to a gene. The CDR3 has 12 amino acids. The CDR3, as DNA: TGTGCCTTCAGGGGGCTCGCAGAGACCCAGTACTTC. Amino acids: CAFRGLAETQYF.

This chain's CDR3 is CASSARDSVSGNTIYF. The CDR3 nucleotides read TGCGCCAGCAGCGCCCGGGACAGCGTCTCTGGAAACACCATATATTTT. The chain joins TRBV5-1 to TRBJ1-3; TRBD1 agrees at 7 bases. From germline, CDR1 is SGHRS and CDR2 YFSETQ. The CDR3 runs to 16 residues. V trimming: 4 bases; J trimming: 0 bases; junction bases outside the gene matches: 7. The full variable domain, in which reference TRBV5-1 and TRBJ1-3 provide the parts outside the CDR3, is KAGVTQTPRYLIKTRGQQVTLSCSPISGHRSVSWYQQTPGQGLQFLFEYFSETQRNKGNFPGRFSGRQFSNSRSEMNVSTLELGDSALYLCASSARDSVSGNTIYFGEGSWLTVV.

This chain uses TRBV30 with TRBJ2-7, with D perhaps matching TRBD1 (6 bases). V lost 4 bases to trimming and J lost 4 bases, with 11 bases between them. The CDR3 length is 12 residues. Germline values: CDR1 GTSNPN, CDR2 SVGIG (reference sequence). The CDR3: CAWKQGRYEQYF. DNA of the CDR3: TGTGCCTGGAAACAGGGCAGGTACGAGCAGTACTTC.

The DNA of the CDR3 is TGTGCCAGCAGCTTAGCAGGGGGCGGTATCTACAATGAGCAGTTCTTC. It yields the protein CASSLAGGGIYNEQFF. V gene TRBV7-9 combines with J gene TRBJ2-1, with 7 bases matching TRBD1. CDR1 is SEHNR and CDR2 is FQNEAQ in the germline V gene (reference sequence). V lost 0 bases to trimming and J lost 3 bases; unmatched junction nucleotides: 5. The CDR3 is 16 amino acids.

The chain has TRBV6-5 and TRBJ2-3, with TRBD2 matching over 10 bases. After removal of 0 bases from V and 15 bases from J, the junction contained 6 bases not matched to a gene. The germline gives CDR1 MNHEY, CDR2 SVGAGI. CDR3 length: 13 amino acids. The CDR3 DNA follows: TGTGCCAGCAGTTACTCGGGGGGACTAGCGTTTTATTTT. Its translation: CASSYSGGLAFYF.

The chain carries TRBV5-1 and TRBJ1-5, with D maybe TRBD1 (6 bases). The CDR3 covers 15 residues. Germline V gene lookup returns CDR1 SGHRS and CDR2 YFSETQ. V shed 1 base and J shed 3 bases, with 11 bases lying between them. CDR3 in amino acids: CASSLTGSDNQPQHF. CDR3 DNA sequence: TGCGCCAGCAGCTTGACAGGGTCGGACAATCAGCCCCAGCATTTT. Using reference TRBV5-1 and TRBJ1-5 for the parts outside the CDR3, the full variable domain is KAGVTQTPRYLIKTRGQQVTLSCSPISGHRSVSWYQQTPGQGLQFLFEYFSETQRNKGNFPGRFSGRQFSNSRSEMNVSTLELGDSALYLCASSLTGSDNQPQHFGDGTRLSIL.

The chain carries TRBV28 and TRBJ2-3; 7 bases map to TRBD2. Germline V gene sequence: CDR1 MDHEN, CDR2 SYDVKM. Germline trimming cut 6 bases from V and 0 bases from J; bases unmatched to any gene: 6. This CDR3 has 15 amino acids. DNA for the CDR3: TGTGCCAGCAGCCAGGGACTATCAAGCACAGATACGCAGTATTTT. It yields the protein CASSQGLSSTDTQYF.